This TCR beta chain is from a study of T cell responses to AZD1222 COVID-19 vaccine (dated by TCRdb to the early 2020s). Describing the broader study: AZD1222 recipients whose second dose came at about 4 weeks and those whose second dose came at about 12 weeks were combined into one group, since spike-specific TCR depth and breadth did not differ between the two schedules. TCR sequencing covered roughly 230 trial participants: about 210 given two doses of AZD1222 and around 25 given two doses of MenACWY control vaccine. Trial participants were enrolled by age into subgroups of 18-55, 56-69 and 70-plus years, and around 140, 26 and 57 TCR-sequenced participants, respectively, were included in these subgroups.

The CDR3, from cysteine to phenylalanine, totals 12 residues. Only the CDR3 portion is preserved as DNA: 36 bases, with reading frame beginning at the first base. V sheds 1 base and J sheds 9 bases, leaving 7 bases between their ends. CDR1 MDHEN and CDR2 SYDVKM were looked up in the germline V gene. General findings and caveats noted by the study authors: Because no day 14 peak-response samples were available, the repertoires could be characterized only after the peak T cell response. Participants were mostly white British and included more females than males, and it was suggested by the authors that clonal diversity may have been underestimated. The 56-69-year group was small, and its depth increase did not reach significance, likely because of low power. After two AZD1222 doses, spike-specific TCR breadth and depth were significantly higher than at day 0 and than in MenACWY recipients. Vaccine-associated CD4 TCRs spanned the whole spike protein, with dominant responses in regions 160-218 and 743-854. Conclusions about previously exposed vaccinees are limited, since just a handful of AZD1222 recipients were seropositive for SARS-CoV-2 at baseline. Epitopes outside the regions mutated in the B.1.351 and B.1.1.7 variants were reportedly recognized by nearly half of the unique spike-specific TCRs.

In light of the paper, this sample's time point label describes: baseline before first vaccination. Samples from vaccinated people were obtained from the UK trials COV001 and COV002, which included a single-blind randomized controlled phase 2/3 trial of AZD1222 (ChAdOx1 nCoV-19) in healthy adults. For TCRbeta chain sequencing, PBMC samples from trial participants were taken at day 0 and at day 28 after the second dose. The CDR3 regions of human TCRbeta chains were analyzed by immunosequencing. Per the original workflow: TCRs in the repertoires were compared against a reference library of SARS-CoV-2-specific TCRs that had been generated with the MIRA antigen-specificity platform. Breadth meant the fraction of unique TCRs that were SARS-CoV-2-associated, whereas depth meant the fraction of total T cells that were SARS-CoV-2-associated. Using the MIRA data, every spike-specific TCR was mapped to the spike region that the TCR reacted to and assigned to either a CD4 or a CD8 class. Log10-transformed breadth and depth values were compared by one-way ANOVA with Sidak's multiple comparisons tests. TCRdb holds this immuneACCESS table with in-frame rearrangements only. Some clones are missing; in checked studies, unresolved V genes explain under half, and the rest has no known cause. That table supplies the V and J calls and clone size; D and trimming were determined from the DNA. The sample table lists roughly 120,000 clones, roughly 89% of them with a count of one. The ten largest clones capture about 5.2% of the sample.

In regard to this clone: What this receptor recognizes is not known. No base qualities exist here, and no much larger clone lies one base off it.

The material sequenced was peripheral blood, taken on day 0 of AZD1222 vaccination. This sequence uses TRBV28 and TRBJ2-1; the D gene is possibly TRBD1 or TRBD2, with 5 bases matching each. The receptor comes from an adult in good health. The nucleotide sequence reads TGTGCCAGCAGTTTATATGGGGGTGAGCAGTTCTTC. Its product reads: CASSLYGGEQFF. Beyond the CDR3, the reference TRBV28 and TRBJ2-1 genes provide the residues; the full variable domain reads: DVKVTQSSRYLVKRTGEKVFLECVQDMDHENMFWYRQDPGLGLRLIYFSYDVKMKEKGDIPEGYSVSREKKERFSLILESASTNQTSMYLCASSLYGGEQFFGPGTRLTVL.